The T cell receptor beta chain under discussion was sequenced for a study of blood T cells in healthy people across ages. Study results and limitations: TCR beta diversity correlated strongly with naive T cell percentage.

This clonotype came up once. No antigen is known for it. A second PCR of about 6 to 12 cycles used a sample-barcoded 5' primer and a J-beta primer mix. Each cDNA molecule carried a tag from a template-switch adaptor that contained 12 random nucleotides. A minimum of 2.5 million CDR3-containing paired-end reads was obtained for each sample. TCRdb independently ran MiXCR on the 5' RACE reads; one entry per CDR3 protein. The sample consists of over 1,200,000 distinct CDR3 sequences, around 55% of them appearing once. Germline trimming cut 5 bases from V and 7 bases from J; bases unmatched to any gene: 14. Germline V gene sequence: CDR1 WSHSY, CDR2 SAAADI. This CDR3 is 15 amino acids long. Investigators took around 10 milliliters of peripheral blood from every donor.

Sequencing was done on a sample of blood. The V and J genes are TRBV10-2 and TRBJ2-7; 7 nucleotides align to TRBD2. This clonotype was sampled from a man between 18 and 35 years old in good health. CDR3 loop: CASSYSAGEGEEQYF. The CDR3 DNA reads as TGCGCCAGCAGTTATAGCGCGGGAGAAGGTGAGGAGCAGTACTTC.